A selection of T cell receptor beta chains follows, all from one sample in a study of neoadjuvant anti-PD-1 for oral cavity cancer. Profiling relied on immunoSEQ multiplex PCR, and the TCRdb table lists in-frame clones only, not all of them. The profile covers approximately 42,000 clones, with about 77% appearing a single time and more than 4.5% taken by the ten largest. Sequenced here: PBMCs, sampled after nivolumab (anti-PD-1) treatment. Source of these receptors: a person aged 35 to 85 with oral cavity squamous cell carcinoma. The CDR3 runs from the conserved cysteine through the conserved F or W. A D gene is named only where the DNA matches it firmly. Only some rows state a clone size, as once, few, many or a class for expanded clones.

clone size	D gene	J gene	V gene	CDR3 protein	CDR3 DNA
-	-	TRBJ1-1	TRBV18	CASSPPQGPNTEAFF	TGTGCCAGCTCACCACCTCAGGGCCCGAACACTGAAGCTTTCTTT
-	-	TRBJ2-1	TRBV19	CASSRGVFQFF	TGTGCCAGTAGTAGGGGGGTTTTTCAGTTCTTC
-	-	TRBJ2-5	TRBV10-3	CAISELRGGGETQYF	TGTGCCATCAGTGAGTTAAGAGGGGGAGGAGAGACCCAGTACTTC
-	-	TRBJ2-3	TRBV7-9	CASSLVGGTSTDTQYF	TGTGCCAGCAGCTTAGTAGGGGGGACTAGCACAGATACGCAGTATTTT
-	TRBD1	TRBJ1-5	TRBV27	CASSSFPPDRGSNQPQHF	TGTGCCAGCAGTTCCTTTCCACCTGACAGGGGCAGCAATCAGCCCCAGCATTTT
-	-	TRBJ1-1	TRBV6-1	CASSEAPLAGLGIVEAFF	TGTGCCAGCAGTGAAGCTCCTTTGGCGGGCCTGGGAATAGTTGAAGCTTTCTTT
-	-	TRBJ1-4	TRBV7-8	CASSPRVGRLPEEKLFF	TGTGCCAGCAGCCCGCGGGTAGGGCGCTTACCTGAGGAAAAACTGTTTTTT
-	TRBD1	TRBJ2-3	TRBV7-3	CASSLTGTGDVTDTQYF	TGTGCCAGCAGCTTAACGGGGACAGGGGATGTCACAGATACGCAGTATTTT
-	-	TRBJ2-1	TRBV10-1	CASSRGAPYNEQFF	TGCGCCAGCAGTAGGGGGGCCCCCTACAATGAGCAGTTCTTC
-	-	TRBJ2-1	TRBV7-8	CASSSSRGQQFF	TGTGCCAGCAGCTCCTCTAGGGGTCAGCAGTTCTTC
-	-	TRBJ1-4	TRBV5-1	CASRSGATNEKLFF	TGCGCCAGCAGGTCGGGGGCGACTAATGAAAAACTGTTTTTT
-	-	TRBJ2-1	TRBV7-2	CASSLEPGDGLNEQFF	TGTGCCAGCAGCTTAGAGCCTGGAGATGGACTAAATGAGCAGTTCTTC
-	-	TRBJ1-5	TRBV25-1	CASSDAGSNQPQHF	TGTGCCAGCAGTGATGCGGGTAGCAATCAGCCCCAGCATTTT
-	-	TRBJ1-3	TRBV29-1	CSVVGDGNTIYF	TGCAGCGTTGTAGGAGACGGAAACACCATATATTTT
-	-	TRBJ1-1	TRBV14	CASSQIYEAEAFF	TGTGCCAGCAGCCAAATCTACGAGGCTGAAGCTTTCTTT
-	TRBD1	TRBJ2-1	TRBV6-6	CASRRQGTYNEQFF	TGTGCCAGCAGACGACAGGGAACCTACAATGAGCAGTTCTTC
-	-	TRBJ1-6	TRBV28	CASSLEAGNNSPLHF	TGTGCCAGCAGTTTAGAAGCAGGGAATAATTCACCCCTCCACTTT
-	TRBD2	TRBJ2-6	TRBV5-1	CASSSGTSVSGANVLTF	TGCGCCAGCAGCTCCGGGACTAGCGTCTCTGGGGCCAACGTCCTGACTTTC
-	-	TRBJ1-2	TRBV6-1	CASGFDGFNYGYTF	TGTGCCAGCGGATTCGACGGATTTAACTATGGCTACACCTTC
-	TRBD1	TRBJ1-3	TRBV11-3	CASSPGQGPGNTIYF	TGTGCCAGCAGCCCGGGACAGGGACCTGGAAACACCATATATTTT
few	-	TRBJ2-1	TRBV9	CASSVGGPNEQFF	TGTGCCAGCAGCGTCGGGGGGCCGAATGAGCAGTTCTTC
-	-	TRBJ1-6	TRBV7-9	CASSLVGSPGFRSPLHF	TGTGCCAGCAGCTTAGTAGGATCTCCGGGTTTTCGTTCACCCCTCCACTTT
few	-	TRBJ2-5	TRBV5-1	CASSLDGTQYF	TGCGCCAGCAGCTTGGATGGGACCCAGTACTTC
few	-	TRBJ1-2	TRBV7-2	CASSLELLGRGYTF	TGTGCCAGCAGCCTTGAGCTCCTCGGTCGTGGCTACACCTTC
few	-	TRBJ1-4	TRBV25-1	CASSGQVGNNEKLFF	TGTGCCAGCAGTGGACAGGTGGGGAATAATGAAAAACTGTTTTTT
-	-	TRBJ1-4	TRBV18	CASSSGLNEKLFF	TGTGCCAGCTCAAGCGGACTTAATGAAAAACTGTTTTTT
-	TRBD1	TRBJ2-7	TRBV5-8	CASSFKRTGTSYEQYF	TGTGCCAGCAGCTTTAAAAGGACAGGGACGTCCTACGAGCAGTACTTC
-	TRBD1	TRBJ1-5	TRBV28	CASSFQGAFNQPQHF	TGTGCCAGCAGTTTTCAGGGGGCTTTCAATCAGCCCCAGCATTTT
few	-	TRBJ1-3	TRBV5-6	CASSLAGVYTSGNTIYF	TGTGCCAGCAGCTTGGCAGGGGTCTATACCTCTGGAAACACCATATATTTT
few	-	TRBJ1-3	TRBV6-6	CASLDSSGNTIYF	TGTGCCAGCCTGGACAGCTCTGGAAACACCATATATTTT
-	-	TRBJ2-1	TRBV10-1	CASSDRTAYNEQFF	TGCGCCAGCAGTGATAGAACAGCCTACAATGAGCAGTTCTTC
-	TRBD1	TRBJ1-1	TRBV12-5	CASGFAPDRVYTEAFF	TGTGCTAGTGGTTTTGCCCCTGACAGGGTGTACACTGAAGCTTTCTTT
-	-	TRBJ1-6	TRBV6-4	CASSVSPGNSPLHF	TGTGCCAGCAGCGTCAGTCCAGGGAATTCACCCCTCCACTTT
-	-	TRBJ2-1	TRBV4-1	CASSQDRMYNEQFF	TGCGCCAGCAGCCAAGATCGAATGTACAATGAGCAGTTCTTC
-	TRBD1	TRBJ2-3	TRBV25-1	CASSGRGQGLTDTQYF	TGTGCCAGCAGTGGGAGGGGACAGGGCTTGACAGATACGCAGTATTTT
once	TRBD1	TRBJ1-2	TRBV9	CASSVGDRGLYGYTF	TGTGCCAGCAGCGTAGGGGACAGGGGGCTGTATGGCTACACCTTC
-	-	TRBJ2-2	TRBV6-5	CASRGTYHTGELFF	TGTGCCAGCAGGGGGACTTACCACACCGGGGAGCTGTTTTTT
once	-	TRBJ1-5	TRBV27	CASSLSTFQPQHF	TGTGCCAGCAGTTTATCGACTTTTCAGCCCCAGCATTTT
few	-	TRBJ1-1	TRBV29-1	CSVATKHGTKGEAFF	TGCAGCGTTGCCACTAAACATGGGACCAAGGGTGAAGCTTTCTTT
-	-	TRBJ1-2	TRBV7-9	CASSLGGGNGYTF	TGTGCCAGCAGCTTGGGGGGAGGGAATGGCTACACCTTC
-	TRBD1	TRBJ1-1	TRBV5-4	CASSPGTAPSSKAEAFF	TGTGCCAGCAGCCCTGGGACAGCACCCTCCTCGAAAGCTGAAGCTTTCTTT
-	-	TRBJ1-5	TRBV28	CASSVQGNQPQHF	TGTGCCAGCAGTGTTCAGGGTAATCAGCCCCAGCATTTT